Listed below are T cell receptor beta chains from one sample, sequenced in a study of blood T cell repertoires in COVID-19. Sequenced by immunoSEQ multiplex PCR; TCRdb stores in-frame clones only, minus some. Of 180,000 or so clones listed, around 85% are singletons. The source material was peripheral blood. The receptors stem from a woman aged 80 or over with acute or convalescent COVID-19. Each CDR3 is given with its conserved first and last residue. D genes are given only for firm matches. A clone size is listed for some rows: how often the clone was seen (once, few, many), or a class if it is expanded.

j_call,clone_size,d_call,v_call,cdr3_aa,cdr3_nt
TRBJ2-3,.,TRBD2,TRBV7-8,CASSPRLAGETDTQYF,TGTGCCAGCAGCCCCCGACTAGCGGGAGAGACAGATACGCAGTATTTT
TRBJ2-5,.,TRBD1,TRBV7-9,CASSLRTGGGETQYF,TGTGCCAGCAGCTTAAGGACAGGGGGAGGAGAGACCCAGTACTTC
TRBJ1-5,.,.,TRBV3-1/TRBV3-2,CASSPYGGQLNQPQHF,TGTGCCAGCAGCCCCTATGGCGGGCAGCTCAATCAGCCCCAGCATTTT
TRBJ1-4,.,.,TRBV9,CASSVGGQTNEKLFF,TGTGCCAGCAGCGTAGGTGGGCAAACTAATGAAAAACTGTTTTTT
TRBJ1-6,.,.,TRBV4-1,CASSQDQGKSYNSPLHF,TGCGCCAGCAGCCAAGATCAGGGGAAATCCTATAATTCACCCCTCCACTTT
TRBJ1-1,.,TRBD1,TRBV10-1,CASSITGGAGTEAFF,TGCGCCAGCAGTATTACAGGGGGCGCCGGGACTGAAGCTTTCTTT
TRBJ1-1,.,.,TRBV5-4,CASSFSSTEAFF,TGTGCCAGCAGCTTCAGTTCCACTGAAGCTTTCTTT
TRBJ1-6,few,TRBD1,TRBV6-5,CASREGQNYNSPLHF,TGTGCCAGCAGGGAGGGACAGAACTATAATTCACCCCTCCACTTT
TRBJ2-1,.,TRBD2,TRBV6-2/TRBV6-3,CASSYRAGVDEQFF,TGTGCCAGCAGTTACAGGGCGGGAGTGGATGAGCAGTTCTTC
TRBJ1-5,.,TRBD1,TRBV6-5,CASRPIDRVFQPQHF,TGTGCCAGCAGACCCATAGACAGGGTTTTTCAGCCCCAGCATTTT
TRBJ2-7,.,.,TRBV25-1,CASSEWRDYEQYF,TGTGCCAGCAGTGAGTGGAGGGACTACGAGCAGTACTTC
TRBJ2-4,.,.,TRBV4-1,CASSQEFGSEGVAKNIQYF,TGCGCCAGCAGCCAAGAATTCGGGTCAGAGGGGGTAGCCAAAAACATTCAGTACTTC
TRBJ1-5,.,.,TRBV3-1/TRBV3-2,CASSQKQGGQPQHF,TGTGCCAGCAGCCAAAAGCAGGGTGGTCAGCCCCAGCATTTT
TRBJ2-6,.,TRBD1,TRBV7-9,CASSPGQGGAGANVLTF,TGTGCCAGCAGCCCGGGACAGGGAGGAGCTGGGGCCAACGTCCTGACTTTC
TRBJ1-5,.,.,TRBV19,CASSATGNQPQHF,TGTGCCAGTAGTGCGACCGGGAATCAGCCCCAGCATTTT
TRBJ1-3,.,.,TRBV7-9,CASKPGVSGNTIYF,TGTGCCAGTAAACCGGGGGTCTCTGGAAACACCATATATTTT
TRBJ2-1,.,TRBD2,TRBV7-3,CASSPGLAREQFF,TGTGCCAGCAGCCCCGGACTAGCGCGGGAGCAGTTCTTC
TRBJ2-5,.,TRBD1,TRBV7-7,CASSPPGQGARETQYF,TGTGCCAGCAGCCCGCCGGGACAGGGGGCCCGGGAGACCCAGTACTTC
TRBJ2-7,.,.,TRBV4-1,CASSAAGVEQYF,TGCGCCAGCAGCGCAGCCGGGGTCGAGCAGTACTTC
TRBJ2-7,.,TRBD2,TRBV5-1,CASSQLAGDRYEQYF,TGCGCCAGCAGCCAACTAGCGGGGGACCGATACGAGCAGTACTTC
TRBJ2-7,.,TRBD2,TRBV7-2,CASSRTSGSYEQYF,TGTGCCAGCAGCAGGACTAGCGGGAGTTACGAGCAGTACTTC
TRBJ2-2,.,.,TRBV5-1,CASSLEVRGSNTGELFF,TGCGCCAGCAGCTTGGAAGTCCGCGGTTCGAACACCGGGGAGCTGTTTTTT
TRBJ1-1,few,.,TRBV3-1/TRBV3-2,CASSHTTNTEAFF,TGTGCCAGCAGCCACACAACGAACACTGAAGCTTTCTTT
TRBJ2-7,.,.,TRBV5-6,CASSLAVGGWDEQYF,TGTGCCAGCAGCTTGGCCGTAGGCGGGTGGGACGAGCAGTACTTC
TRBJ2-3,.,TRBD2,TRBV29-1,CSVAPSGGAGDTQYF,TGCAGCGTGGCTCCTAGCGGGGGGGCGGGAGATACGCAGTATTTT
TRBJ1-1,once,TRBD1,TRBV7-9,CASRVGTENTEAFF,TGTGCCAGCAGAGTGGGGACAGAGAACACTGAAGCTTTCTTT
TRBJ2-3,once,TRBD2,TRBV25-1,CASSDHAASGKTDTQYF,TGTGCCAGCAGTGATCACGCGGCTAGCGGGAAGACAGATACGCAGTATTTT
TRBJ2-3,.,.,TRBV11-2,CASNRGGQGTDTQYF,TGTGCCAGCAACCGGGGAGGGCAGGGGACAGATACGCAGTATTTT
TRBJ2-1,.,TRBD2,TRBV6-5,CASSYSVLAGFNEQFF,TGTGCCAGCAGTTACTCGGTGCTAGCGGGTTTCAATGAGCAGTTCTTC
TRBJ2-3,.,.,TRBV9,CASSVEGGTDTQYF,TGTGCCAGCAGCGTAGAAGGGGGCACAGATACGCAGTATTTT
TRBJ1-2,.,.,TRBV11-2,CASSLGQEYGYTF,TGTGCCAGCAGCTTAGGACAAGAGTATGGCTACACCTTC
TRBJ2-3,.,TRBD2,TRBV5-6,CASSRRLAGDTDTQYF,TGTGCCAGCAGCCGACGCCTAGCGGGGGACACAGATACGCAGTATTTT
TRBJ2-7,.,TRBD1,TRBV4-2,CASSQVSDRSKYF,TGTGCCAGCAGCCAAGTCTCGGACAGGTCGAAATACTTC
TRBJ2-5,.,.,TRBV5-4,CASSPPSRQETQYF,TGTGCCAGCAGCCCCCCTAGCCGTCAAGAGACCCAGTACTTC
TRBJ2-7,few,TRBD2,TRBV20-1,CSASGGGKSSYEQYF,TGCAGTGCTAGTGGGGGGGGGAAAAGCTCCTACGAGCAGTACTTC
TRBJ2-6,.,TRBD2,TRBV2,CASRTGTSVNMNSGANVLTF,TGTGCCAGCAGGACCGGGACTAGCGTTAACATGAACTCTGGGGCCAACGTCCTGACTTTC
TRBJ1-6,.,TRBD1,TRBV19,CAIGTGVGNSPLHF,TGTGCCATAGGGACAGGGGTAGGTAATTCACCCCTCCACTTT
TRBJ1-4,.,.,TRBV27,CASSLTGRGNEKLFF,TGTGCCAGCAGTTTAACGGGCAGGGGCAATGAAAAACTGTTTTTT
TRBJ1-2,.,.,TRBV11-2,CASSLDRVANYGYTF,TGTGCCAGCAGCTTAGATCGGGTAGCTAACTATGGCTACACCTTC
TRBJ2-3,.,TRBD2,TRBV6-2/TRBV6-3,CASSLGGSTDTQYF,TGTGCCAGCAGTTTGGGGGGGAGCACAGATACGCAGTATTTT
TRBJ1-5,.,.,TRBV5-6,CASSRTGVSYQPQHF,TGTGCCAGCAGCCGGACGGGGGTCTCCTATCAGCCCCAGCATTTT
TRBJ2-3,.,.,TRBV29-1,CSVEESADTQYF,TGCAGCGTTGAAGAATCAGCAGATACGCAGTATTTT
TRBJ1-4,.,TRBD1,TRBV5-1,CASSSRTGDEKLFF,TGCGCCAGCAGCTCCAGGACAGGGGATGAAAAACTGTTTTTT
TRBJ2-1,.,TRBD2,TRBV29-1,CSVEGSSGVSYNEQFF,TGCAGCGTTGAAGGTTCTAGCGGGGTCTCCTACAATGAGCAGTTCTTC
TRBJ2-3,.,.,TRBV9,CASSDLSDTQYF,TGTGCCAGCAGCGACCTATCAGATACGCAGTATTTT
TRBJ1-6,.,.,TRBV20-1,CSASGTGNNSPLHF,TGCAGTGCTAGTGGTACAGGAAATAATTCACCCCTCCACTTT
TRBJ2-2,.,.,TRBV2,CASSGPGLRRTGELFF,TGTGCCAGCAGTGGACCGGGACTCCGTAGGACCGGGGAGCTGTTTTTT
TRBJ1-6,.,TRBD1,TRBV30,CAWSICKDRDYNSPLHF,TGTGCCTGGAGTATTTGTAAGGACAGGGACTATAATTCACCCCTCCACTTT
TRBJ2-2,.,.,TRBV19,CASRFSGRNTGELFF,TGTGCCAGTAGGTTTAGCGGCCGAAACACCGGGGAGCTGTTTTTT
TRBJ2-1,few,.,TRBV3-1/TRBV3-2,CASSQEARGNEQFF,TGTGCCAGCAGCCAAGAGGCCAGGGGCAATGAGCAGTTCTTC
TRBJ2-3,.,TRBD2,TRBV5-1,CASSFIAGFSDTQYF,TGCGCCAGCAGTTTTATAGCGGGTTTCAGCGATACGCAGTATTTT
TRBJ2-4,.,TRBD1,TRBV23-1,CASSQSCTGVDIQYF,TGCGCCAGCAGTCAATCGTGTACAGGGGTAGACATTCAGTACTTC
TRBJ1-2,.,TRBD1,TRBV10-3,CAISESTGGANYGYTF,TGTGCCATCAGTGAGTCGACAGGGGGCGCTAACTATGGCTACACCTTC
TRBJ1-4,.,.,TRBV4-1,CASSQKTVRNEKLFF,TGCGCCAGCAGCCAAAAGACAGTAAGAAATGAAAAACTGTTTTTT
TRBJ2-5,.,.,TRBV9,CASSVDGARPQTQYF,TGTGCCAGCAGCGTGGATGGGGCCCGCCCGCAGACCCAGTACTTC
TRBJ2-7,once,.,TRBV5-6,CASCRDLGREQYF,TGTGCCAGCTGCCGGGATCTAGGCCGGGAGCAGTACTTC
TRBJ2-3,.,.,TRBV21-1,CASSQRGGRVETDTQYF,TGTGCCAGCAGCCAAAGAGGGGGGAGGGTTGAAACAGATACGCAGTATTTT